This T cell receptor beta chain was identified during a study of shared T cell receptors in the human thymus (TCRdb year 2021). Regarding the research as a whole: The study examined how the human thymus generates shared, self-reactive T-cell receptor alpha chains.

In the germline V gene, CDR1 corresponds to SGHTA and CDR2 to FQGNSA. Germline trimming amounts to 5 bases on V and 3 bases on J, with 5 as the count of junction bases outside the gene matches. CDR3 length: 14 amino acids, cysteine to phenylalanine. Only the CDR3 region is kept as DNA, spanning 42 bases read in frame from base 1. As for this clone: What this receptor recognizes is not known. Per-nucleotide qualities are absent, and no much larger clonotype sits a single base away. This specimen includes other DNA sequences encoding the same CDR3.

Receptor libraries were prepared by the immunoSEQ multiplex PCR assay. TCRdb's version of the immuneACCESS table is confined to in-frame rearrangements and falls short of the full clone set. An unresolved V gene accounts for under half of the shortfall where checked; the remainder is of unknown origin. This sample lists about 540,000 clones; 70% to 80% were detected once. The top ten constitute more than 0.01% of the sample. The same specimen was also included in a second study, on human thymus T cells. That second report states: Immunologically healthy infants undergoing open corrective cardiac surgery for congenital heart defects in Finland were used as donors. The thymus tissue came from surgical resects taken out during corrective cardiac surgery. Both the thymic and the peripheral blood repertoires appeared to show biased V and J gene segment usage. The related research reported highly overlapping thymic TCR repertoires among unrelated individuals. The study used roughly eight infant thymus samples plus four related peripheral blood samples to characterize TCR alpha and beta repertoires. Donor ages ranged from roughly 6 to 250 days, and the cohort comprised roughly 6 male and a couple of female infants. Thymocytes were mechanically released from the tissue and were stored as pellets of about 10-30 million cells at -70 degrees C. A QIAsymphony instrument was used to extract genomic DNA from the frozen cell pellets. The immunoSEQ multiplex PCR assay was used to amplify the TCRB and TCRAD loci from a standardized quantity of quality-controlled genomic DNA. The amplicons covered the V(D)J region and were long enough to include the CDR3 and to identify the V and J genes. The amplicons were sequenced on an Illumina platform via the commercial immunoSEQ service. Primer bias and sequencing errors were corrected as previously described, and TCRAD and TCRB definitions were based on the IMGT database. immunoSEQ Analyzer 3.0 and VDJTools were used for repertoire analysis, which covered basic statistics, V/J segment usage, diversity estimates, rarefaction and pairwise overlap. Diversity was estimated using the Chao1, ChaoE, Efron-Thisted, Shannon and inverse Simpson indices, and was also estimated on datasets down-sampled to the size of the smallest sample. Repertoire overlap was assessed by strict matching of CDR3 nucleotide sequence, V gene and J gene, and clustering was done by Jaccard-based multidimensional scaling. On average, thymus samples gave around 880,000 unique TCRB clonotypes, whereas blood samples gave about 84,000.

This clonotype was obtained from a boy under two years old with a congenital heart defect. Donor details come from another sample of the same person, matched by shared clones. The rearrangement combines TRBV7-2 with TRBJ2-7, and 9 junctional nucleotides match TRBD1. What was sequenced was thymocytes. The CDR3 is CASSRPGQGYEQYF. The base sequence is TGTGCCAGCAGCCGACCGGGACAGGGCTACGAGCAGTACTTC.